Shown below are 19 T cell receptor beta chains from a single sample sequenced in a study of beta chain features in type 1 diabetes. Sequencing targeted expressed TCRB transcripts, as all isolated RNA had been reverse transcribed. Sequencing was performed with immunoSEQ multiplex PCR; in TCRdb, only in-frame clones are kept and a portion is missing. The sample lists about 280,000 clones, approximately 15% seen once, with less than 0.02% in the top ten. Antigens of these TCRs are unknown. Study findings and constraints: A moderate, significant TCRB CDR3 shortening appeared in type 1 diabetes across four CD4+ subsets.

Sequenced material: naive CD4+ T cells from blood. The receptors were sampled from a man in his late teens or twenties with type 1 diabetes.

This clone was seen more than once but under ten times. This chain joins TRBV7-7 and TRBJ2-3; 9 bases are a match to TRBD2. CDR1 and CDR2 (germline): SSHAT, FNYEAQ (reference sequence). The trim removed 5 bases at V and 5 bases at J, leaving 8 bases unmatched. The CDR3 runs 15 residues. The CDR3 is CASSPGAGGQDTQYF. The CDR3 bases are TGTGCCAGCAGCCCCGGGGCGGGGGGGCAAGATACGCAGTATTTT.

The chain recombines TRBV7-2 with TRBJ2-3; TRBD2 aligns across 14 bases. After removal of 5 bases from V and 7 bases from J, the junction contained 11 bases not matched to a gene. The CDR3 has 17 amino acids. Germline V gives CDR1 SGHTA, CDR2 FQGNSA. The CDR3 bases are TGTGCCAGCAGCCCCTGGGCCGGGACTAGCGGGAGTAATACGCAGTATTTT. This gives the protein CASSPWAGTSGSNTQYF.

The rearrangement links TRBV30 to TRBJ2-7; 7 bases map to TRBD2. V was pared by 0 bases and J by 2 bases, with 4 bases of the junction left unmatched. This CDR3 is 14 amino acids long. From germline, CDR1 is GTSNPN and CDR2 SVGIG (reference sequence). CDR3 loop: CAWSVGGGPYEQYF. CDR3 nucleotide sequence: TGTGCCTGGAGTGTTGGGGGAGGGCCCTACGAGCAGTACTTC.

V and J are TRBV5-8 and TRBJ2-7; D is perhaps TRBD1 (6 bases). V was pared by 4 bases and J by 2 bases, with 10 bases between. There are 13 residues in the CDR3. CDR1 is SGHTS, CDR2 YDEGEE, per germline. The CDR3 DNA follows: TGTGCCAGCAGCCGGGACATCCCCTACGAGCAGTACTTC. Its translation is CASSRDIPYEQYF.

This chain links TRBV27 with TRBJ1-2; a possible D gene is TRBD1 (6 bases). CDR3 length: 14 amino acids. From germline, CDR1 is MNHEY and CDR2 SMNVEV (reference sequence). Trimming stripped 5 bases from V and 4 bases from J, with 14 bases between. DNA for the CDR3: TGTGCCAGCAGTAAGCAGGGGCACTTCTATGGCTACACCTTC. Translated, it gives CASSKQGHFYGYTF.

The chain employs TRBV10-3 and TRBJ2-5, with 7 bases fitting TRBD2. The CDR3 totals 16 residues. V dropped 2 bases and J dropped 0; count of bases not matched to a gene: 6. Germline V gene sequence: CDR1 ENHRY, CDR2 SYGVKD. The CDR3 DNA is TGTGCCATCAGTGAGGAGGTAGCGGGCCACCAAGAGACCCAGTACTTC. As protein: CAISEEVAGHQETQYF.

This sequence joins TRBV29-1 and TRBJ1-2, with 7 bases fitting TRBD1. The CDR3 totals 16 residues. Germline V CDR1 and CDR2: SQVTM, ANQGSEA. With V trimmed by 7 bases and J by 2 bases, 16 bases remained unmatched. As DNA, the CDR3 is TGCAGCGCCGGGTTAGACAGGGCCCCTCAGAACTATGGCTACACCTTC. This sequence encodes CSAGLDRAPQNYGYTF.

This clone was detected only a few times. The chain carries TRBV30 and TRBJ2-2; 8 nucleotides agree with TRBD2. CDR1 and CDR2 from the germline V gene are GTSNPN and SVGIG (reference sequence). The CDR3 consists of 16 residues. J gave up 3 bases and V 3 bases, and 9 bases lay outside the gene matches. The CDR3 loop reads CAWRTLGLADTGELFF. In DNA, the CDR3 is TGTGCCTGGAGGACGCTAGGACTAGCAGACACCGGGGAGCTGTTTTTT. The entire variable domain, with the rest obtained from reference TRBV30 and TRBJ2-2, is as follows: SQTIHQWPATLVQPVGSPLSLECTVEGTSNPNLYWYRQAAGRGLQLLFYSVGIGQISSEVPQNLSASRPQDRQFILSSKKLLLSDSGFYLCAWRTLGLADTGELFFGEGSRLTVL.

The chain links TRBV10-3 to TRBJ2-3; D not certain. V lost 4 bases to trimming and J lost 8 bases, with 10 bases between them. In germline, CDR1 is ENHRY, CDR2 SYGVKD. The CDR3 has 12 residues. Here the CDR3 reads CAISGRGATQYF. The CDR3 DNA follows: TGTGCCATCAGTGGACGAGGCGCTACGCAGTATTTT.

This clone was seen more than once but under ten times. Here the CDR3 reads CASSPMTGEDEQYF. The CDR3 DNA is TGTGCCAGCTCACCGATGACGGGGGAGGACGAGCAGTACTTC. The gene calls are TRBV18 and TRBJ2-7; D might be TRBD2 (6 bases). CDR1 is KGHSH and CDR2 is LQKENI in the germline V gene. Deletions cut 3 bases from V and 5 bases from J, with 14 bases between. This CDR3 contains 14 residues.

This chain links TRBV28 with TRBJ2-2; D perhaps matches TRBD1 (8 bases). With 8 bases removed from V and 5 bases from J, the gap between germline ends came to 24 bases. In germline, CDR1 is MDHEN, CDR2 SYDVKM. CDR3 length equals 17 residues. CDR3 in DNA: TGTGCCAGCCTCACGACCCGCGGACAGGGAGGGACCGGGGAGCTGTTTTTT. Encoded protein: CASLTTRGQGGTGELFF.

The rearrangement links TRBV28 to TRBJ2-3, with TRBD1 identical over 10 bases. The CDR3 is 14 amino acids. Per germline, CDR1 MDHEN and CDR2 SYDVKM. V lost 6 bases and J lost 3; bases outside the gene matches: 3. The CDR3 region has the DNA TGTGCCAGCAGCCGGGGACAGGGGACAGATACGCAGTATTTT. The encoded protein is CASSRGQGTDTQYF.

V usage is TRBV9 and J usage is TRBJ2-3; 10 positions match TRBD1. Germline CDR1 SGDLS, CDR2 YYNGEE. Trimming took 1 base from V and 2 from J; bases not matched to a gene: 4. The CDR3 sequence is 16 residues long. The CDR3 region has the DNA TGTGCCAGCAGCGTAACCGGGACAGGGGTCACAGATACGCAGTATTTT. Protein sequence: CASSVTGTGVTDTQYF.

The chain recombines TRBV2 with TRBJ1-1, with 9 bases lining up with TRBD1. The junction had 8 bases not matched to a gene; V was cut back by 6 bases and J by 3 bases. The CDR3 has 15 amino acids. The V gene's germline CDR1 is SNHLY and CDR2 FYNNEI. The CDR3 coding sequence is TGTGCCAGCAGCCTCACGGGACAGGGCTACACTGAAGCTTTCTTT. Translation gives CASSLTGQGYTEAFF.

The table lists this clone with a few counts. J is TRBJ2-1 and V is TRBV6-5; 8 bases are shared with TRBD2. Germline CDR1 MNHEY, CDR2 SVGAGI. V lost 7 bases, J lost 6 bases, and 11 bases stayed unmatched. The CDR3 is made up of 15 amino acids. The CDR3 DNA reads as TGTGCCAGCAACGGGGTTAGCGGGAAGTCCAATGAGCAGTTCTTC. This gives the protein CASNGVSGKSNEQFF.

V gene TRBV29-1 combines with J gene TRBJ2-5; D uncertain. CDR3 size: 12 residues. Germline CDR1 SQVTM, CDR2 ANQGSEA. V was trimmed by 0 bases and J by 5 bases, leaving 7 bases between them. The CDR3: CSVEESSETQYF. The DNA for the CDR3 is TGCAGCGTTGAAGAGAGTAGCGAGACCCAGTACTTC.

This clone appeared a few times. This chain links TRBV4-1 with TRBJ2-1, with D possibly being TRBD2 (5 bases). Germline loops: CDR1 MGHRA, CDR2 YSYEKL. Trimming cost V 2 bases and J 0 bases, with 11 bases left between them. This CDR3 has 16 amino acids. The CDR3 here is CASSQFVRDSYNEQFF. For the CDR3, the DNA is TGCGCCAGCAGCCAATTTGTCCGGGACTCCTACAATGAGCAGTTCTTC.

As for this clone: Different DNA sequences within this sample yield the same CDR3. This sequence joins TRBV30 and TRBJ2-3; TRBD2 matches 11 bases. The CDR3 is 14 residues long. J was trimmed by 3 bases and V by 3 bases; bases with no gene match: 2. The V gene's germline CDR1 is GTSNPN and CDR2 SVGIG (reference sequence). The DNA for the CDR3 is TGTGCCTGGAGGCTAGCGGGGGGAACAGATACGCAGTATTTT. Amino acids: CAWRLAGGTDTQYF.

The V and J genes are TRBV6-1 and TRBJ2-3; 10 bases align to TRBD2. This CDR3 spans 14 amino acids. Per the germline V gene, CDR1 is MNHNS and CDR2 is SASEGT. V lost 7 bases to trimming and J lost 11 bases; unmatched junction nucleotides: 12. In nucleotides, the CDR3 is TGTGCCAGCATACTACTAGCGGGATTAAAGAGGCAGTATTTT. This encodes CASILLAGLKRQYF.